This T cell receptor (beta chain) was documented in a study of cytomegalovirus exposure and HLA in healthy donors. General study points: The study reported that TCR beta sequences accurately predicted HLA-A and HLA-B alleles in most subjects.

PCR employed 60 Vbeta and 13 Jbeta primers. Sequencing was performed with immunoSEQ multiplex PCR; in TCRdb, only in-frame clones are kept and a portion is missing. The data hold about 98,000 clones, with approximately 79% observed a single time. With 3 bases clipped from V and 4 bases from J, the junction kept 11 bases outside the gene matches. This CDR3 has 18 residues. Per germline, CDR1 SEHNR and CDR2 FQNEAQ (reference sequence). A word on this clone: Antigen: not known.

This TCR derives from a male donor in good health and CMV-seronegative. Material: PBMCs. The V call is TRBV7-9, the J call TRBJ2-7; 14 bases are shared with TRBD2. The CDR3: CASSFGTSGSVIGYEQYF. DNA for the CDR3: TGTGCCAGCAGCTTCGGGACTAGCGGGAGTGTTATAGGTTACGAGCAGTACTTC.